This section outlines one T cell receptor beta chain sequence together with its context. What it recognizes is unknown. Assay: immunoSEQ multiplex PCR; the TCRdb copy retains only in-frame clones and omits some. The sample includes tens of thousands of clones, over 90% of them seen just once. The data originate from a study of PD-1 blockade in classical Hodgkin lymphoma. The study's findings and limits: Reported findings placed baseline TCR diversity lower in newly diagnosed patients (compared with healthy donors). Reasons behind the repertoire differences stay unclear, perhaps disease activity or earlier therapy.

Time point described: newly diagnosed, previously untreated cHL patient sample. Magnetic depletion of unwanted cells isolated CD4+ T cells from thawed PBMCs. Comparison relied on PBMCs that came from newly diagnosed, untreated classical Hodgkin lymphoma. The sample taken for sequencing was CD4+ T cells from blood. The receptor comes from a human donor with classical Hodgkin lymphoma.

As DNA, the CDR3 is TGTGCCAGCAGCACCTCACTCCCCCAAGGCACAGATACGCAGTATTTT. It encodes CASSTSLPQGTDTQYF. The rearrangement joins TRBV7-8 to TRBJ2-3; the D is unclear. Trimming took off 5 bases at V and 1 base at J, with 16 bases between the two ends. CDR3 length: 16 residues. The germline CDR1 and CDR2 sequences are SGHVS and FQNEAQ.